This TCR beta chain was sequenced during a study of blood T cell repertoires in COVID-19. In the study overall: Material from acute and convalescent COVID-19 was sourced from the United States, Italy and Spain. Nucleic acid was either cDNA or gDNA, and it came from T cells, B-cell-depleted T cells, or PBMCs.

Under the authors' procedure: Reference gene primers were amplified, and this amplification served to estimate nucleated cell counts. The table came from immunoSEQ multiplex PCR; TCRdb's copy has only in-frame clones and leaves some out. D and trimming come from the DNA, and the V and J calls and clone size come from that table. The sample gives 85,000 to 120,000 clones, around 86% of which show up once; 3% is in the top ten. V lost 5 bases and J lost 5, with 9 bases in between. Germline assignment: CDR1 KGHDR and CDR2 SFDVKD. CDR3 size: 13 residues. The source of this sequence is a man aged 50-60 years with active or convalescent COVID-19. The chain joins TRBV24-1 to TRBJ2-1; no reliable D call. Input material: peripheral blood. The CDR3 DNA is TGTGCCACCAGTGGAGCACTCAACAATGAGCAGTTCTTC. This gives the protein CATSGALNNEQFF.